Each of the 31 T cell receptor beta chains below was sequenced from the same sample in a study of CD8+ T cells in alopecia areata (dated by TCRdb to 2017 to 2018). To prepare the library, the immunoSEQ multiplex PCR assay was applied. For TCR sequencing, RNA was extracted from every sample and reverse transcribed into cDNA to serve as template. The table was pulled from immuneACCESS by TCRdb, which kept in-frame rearrangements only. Such tables lose some clones; where checked, under half of the loss comes from unresolved V genes, and the rest has no known cause. The sample table contains around 140,000 clones; only one count was recorded for roughly 64% of them. 6.4% of the sample belongs to the ten largest clones. The time point label on this specimen signifies: baseline before oral tofacitinib. Sequences were derived from CD4+ T cells sorted from blood, sampled at week 0. These TCRs come from a human donor with alopecia areata.

The chain has TRBV29-1 and TRBJ1-2; D is ambiguous. V was shortened by 1 base and J by 7 bases, with 4 bases between the two germline ends. CDR1 and CDR2 (germline): SQVTM, ANQGSEA. The CDR3 has 10 residues. The CDR3 nucleotides are TGCAGCGTTGAAGGGGCTGGCTACACCTTC. Translating gives CSVEGAGYTF.

V is TRBV2 and J is TRBJ2-1, with D possibly matching TRBD2 (6 bases). CDR3 length: 13 residues. Trimming left V 5 bases short and J 10 bases short, with 15 bases between. In germline, CDR1 is SNHLY, CDR2 FYNNEI. DNA of the CDR3: TGTGCCAGCAGTCCTCAATGGGGGGAGGAGCAGTTCTTC. Encoded protein: CASSPQWGEEQFF. Variable domain in full (rest from reference TRBV2 and TRBJ2-1): EPEVTQTPSHQVTQMGQEVILRCVPISNHLYFYWYRQILGQKVEFLVSFYNNEISEKSEIFDDQFSVERPDGSNFTLKIRSTKLEDSAMYFCASSPQWGEEQFFGPGTRLTVL.

The V call is TRBV11-2, the J call TRBJ1-2; D might be TRBD1 (5 bases). The V and J ends lost 3 bases and 6 bases respectively, with 14 bases between them. Per germline, CDR1 SGHAT and CDR2 FQNNGV. The CDR3 spans 14 residues. The CDR3 spells CASSLGGGRDGYTF. The CDR3 nucleotides are TGTGCCAGCAGCTTGGGGGGAGGGCGAGATGGCTACACCTTC.

This clone was detected a few times. This sample also contains other DNA sequences that code for the same CDR3. The chain joins TRBV29-1 to TRBJ2-7, with 10 bases matching TRBD1. Trimming at V came to 6 bases and at J to 3 bases, leaving 2 bases not matched to a gene. This CDR3 is built from 12 residues. Looked up from germline, CDR1 is SQVTM and CDR2 is ANQGSEA. The CDR3 is CSVGQGNYEQYF. For the CDR3, the DNA is TGCAGCGTGGGACAGGGGAACTACGAGCAGTACTTC.

The V and J genes are TRBV2 and TRBJ2-3, with 12 nucleotides matching TRBD2. The CDR3 has 16 residues. Germline V lookup: CDR1 SNHLY, CDR2 FYNNEI. The V and J ends lost 6 bases and 1 base, in that order; junction bases with no gene match: 5. The CDR3 region has the DNA TGTGCCAGCAGAGTAAGACTAGCGGGGGGCACAGATACGCAGTATTTT. It codes for CASRVRLAGGTDTQYF.

V is TRBV25-1 and J is TRBJ2-3; 9 nucleotides agree with TRBD2. Trimming cost V 7 bases and J 4 bases; bases outside gene matches: 6. The CDR3 covers 14 residues. CDR1 and CDR2 from the germline V gene are MGHDK and SYGVNS. The CDR3 DNA reads TGTGCCAGCAATCCGACTAGCGGTCCAGATACGCAGTATTTT. Translating it yields CASNPTSGPDTQYF. The variable domain in full, with the rest retrieved from reference TRBV25-1 and TRBJ2-3, is EADIYQTPRYLVIGTGKKITLECSQTMGHDKMYWYQQDPGMELHLIHYSYGVNSTEKGDLSSESTVSRIRTEHFPLTLESARPSHTSQYLCASNPTSGPDTQYFGPGTRLTVL.

V gene TRBV5-6 combines with J gene TRBJ1-1, with D unresolved. V lost 0 bases to trimming and J lost 0 bases, with 12 bases between them. This CDR3 contains 16 residues. The germline V gene encodes CDR1 SGHDT and CDR2 YYEEEE. This CDR3 reads CASSLGDRLMNTEAFF. The CDR3 DNA reads as TGTGCCAGCAGCTTGGGAGACCGACTTATGAACACTGAAGCTTTCTTT.

The V gene is TRBV7-2, the J gene TRBJ2-1, with D perhaps TRBD1 (6 bases). Trimming removed 3 bases from V and 3 bases from J, with 15 bases in between. The CDR3 extends over 16 amino acids. Germline V CDR1 and CDR2: SGHTA, FQGNSA. The CDR3 DNA reads TGTGCCAGCAGCTTTCTGGGCTGGGGGCTCTACAATGAGCAGTTCTTC. It specifies CASSFLGWGLYNEQFF.

The table lists this clone with a count of one. This chain links TRBV2 with TRBJ1-6, with 7 bases aligning to TRBD1. The CDR3 runs to 15 residues. CDR1 and CDR2 (germline): SNHLY, FYNNEI. V lost 7 bases to trimming and J lost 6 bases; unmatched junction nucleotides: 9. The CDR3: CASTLDREANSPLHF. CDR3 DNA: TGTGCCAGCACCCTTGACAGGGAGGCTAATTCACCCCTCCACTTT.

The V call is TRBV18, the J call TRBJ1-6; D possibly corresponds to TRBD1 (6 bases). Deletions cut 2 bases from V and 3 bases from J, with 8 bases between. Germline assignment: CDR1 KGHSH and CDR2 LQKENI. This CDR3 contains 15 residues. CDR3 region: CASSPSGVYNSPLHF. CDR3 nucleotide sequence: TGTGCCAGCTCACCATCAGGGGTCTATAATTCACCCCTCCACTTT.

The CDR3 loop reads CASSHSAGAFF. For the CDR3, the DNA is TGCGCCAGCAGTCACTCCGCGGGGGCTTTCTTT. V and J are TRBV23-1 and TRBJ1-1; no clear D. TRBV23-1 is labeled an ORF, and its function is uncertain. V was cut by 3 bases and J by 11 bases, with 10 bases left in between. This CDR3 is 11 amino acids long.

V is TRBV5-1 and J is TRBJ2-3; D is perhaps TRBD1 (6 bases). V shed 4 bases and J shed 9 bases, with 15 bases lying between them. The germline V gene encodes CDR1 SGHRS and CDR2 YFSETQ. This CDR3 is built from 13 residues. CDR3 DNA sequence: TGCGCCAGCAGCGGGGACAACTCTCCGACGCAGTATTTT. It yields the protein CASSGDNSPTQYF.

The chain carries TRBV6-6 and TRBJ2-5; D might be TRBD2 (8 bases). The germline CDR1 and CDR2 sequences are MNHNY and SVGAGI (reference sequence). This CDR3 spans 15 amino acids. V lost 6 bases to trimming and J lost 5 bases, with 19 bases between them. CDR3 amino acids: CASSSAGAGGETQYF. For the CDR3, the DNA is TGTGCCAGCAGCTCAGCGGGGGCAGGGGGTGAGACCCAGTACTTC.

The chain joins TRBV6-5 to TRBJ1-5; D may be TRBD1 (6 bases). CDR1 is MNHEY, CDR2 SVGAGI, per germline. Deletions cut 6 bases from V and 4 bases from J, with 10 bases between. The CDR3 totals 13 residues. This CDR3 is CASRADRNQPQHF. CDR3 DNA: TGTGCCAGCAGAGCAGACAGGAATCAGCCCCAGCATTTT.

The chain joins TRBV5-1 to TRBJ1-1, with TRBD1 identical over 12 bases. This CDR3 has 13 amino acids. Germline V gives CDR1 SGHRS, CDR2 YFSETQ. J gave up 8 bases and V 4 bases, and 3 bases lay outside the gene matches. The CDR3 nucleotides read TGCGCCAGCAGCCTGGGGACAGGGGGCGAAGCTTTCTTT. Protein: CASSLGTGGEAFF.

The chain employs TRBV5-6 and TRBJ2-5; D might be TRBD1 or TRBD2, each matching 5 bases. There are 13 residues in the CDR3. Between the trimmed V and J ends, which lost 3 bases and 5 bases, there was a span of 11 bases. The germline CDR1 and CDR2 sequences are SGHDT and YYEEEE. CDR3 residues: CASSYGTEETQYF. In nucleotides, the CDR3 is TGTGCCAGCAGCTACGGGACGGAGGAGACCCAGTACTTC.

The rearrangement links TRBV5-1 to TRBJ1-1; D ambiguous. The germline gives CDR1 SGHRS, CDR2 YFSETQ. CDR3 length: 12 amino acids. V was shortened by 6 bases and J by 2 bases, with 8 bases between the two germline ends. CDR3 region: CASKEGNTEAFF. In nucleotides, the CDR3 is TGCGCCAGCAAGGAAGGTAACACTGAAGCTTTCTTT.

This clone showed up just once. The rearrangement joins TRBV6-5 to TRBJ2-1; D is unresolved. CDR1 is MNHEY, CDR2 SVGAGI, per germline. Trimming took 6 bases from V and 5 from J, leaving 11 bases between them. CDR3 size: 13 residues. CDR3 in amino acids: CASSFYNNNEQFF. The DNA for the CDR3 is TGTGCCAGCAGCTTTTACAACAACAATGAGCAGTTCTTC.

V is TRBV25-1 and J is TRBJ1-1; 11 nucleotides align to TRBD1. The ends lost 4 bases at V and 12 bases at J; junction bases unmatched: 7. The length of the CDR3 is 13 residues. Germline values: CDR1 MGHDK, CDR2 SYGVNS. The CDR3 DNA reads TGTGCCAGCAGTGCGGACAGGGGGCTTCTGACTTTCTTT. Amino acids: CASSADRGLLTFF. The variable domain in full, completed from reference TRBV25-1 and TRBJ1-1, reads EADIYQTPRYLVIGTGKKITLECSQTMGHDKMYWYQQDPGMELHLIHYSYGVNSTEKGDLSSESTVSRIRTEHFPLTLESARPSHTSQYLCASSADRGLLTFFGQGTRLTVV.

This clone was detected only a few times. The chain has TRBV29-1 and TRBJ1-2, with D possibly matching TRBD1 (5 bases). In germline, CDR1 is SQVTM, CDR2 ANQGSEA. The CDR3 length is 11 residues. V lost 7 bases, J lost 2 bases, and 8 bases lay in between. For the CDR3, the DNA is TGCAGCGCCGGGGACAACTATGGCTACACCTTC. This gives the protein CSAGDNYGYTF.

The V call is TRBV5-1, the J call TRBJ2-2; D uncertain. With 3 bases removed from V and 6 bases from J, the gap between germline ends came to 9 bases. Germline V gives CDR1 SGHRS, CDR2 YFSETQ. This CDR3 has 13 residues. The CDR3 DNA follows: TGCGCCAGCAGCTGGGGTGATGCCGGGGAGCTGTTTTTT. This encodes CASSWGDAGELFF.

The chain links TRBV10-3 to TRBJ2-7; D unresolved. The V end lost 4 bases, the J end lost 2 bases, and 15 bases lay between the germline ends. This CDR3 is built from 15 residues. Germline values: CDR1 ENHRY, CDR2 SYGVKD. The CDR3: CAISGKDSTAYEQYF. In DNA, the CDR3 is TGTGCCATCAGTGGAAAAGACTCCACAGCCTACGAGCAGTACTTC.

The chain carries TRBV11-2 and TRBJ2-7; D call uncertain. Germline V CDR1 and CDR2: SGHAT, FQNNGV. V lost 5 bases and J 1 base, leaving 3 bases between the germline ends. The CDR3 sequence is 11 residues long. The chain's CDR3 is CASSPSYEQYF. CDR3 DNA: TGTGCCAGCAGCCCATCCTACGAGCAGTACTTC. Full variable domain (missing parts from reference TRBV11-2 and TRBJ2-7): EAGVAQSPRYKIIEKRQSVAFWCNPISGHATLYWYQQILGQGPKLLIQFQNNGVVDDSQLPKDRFSAERLKGVDSTLKIQPAKLEDSAVYLCASSPSYEQYFGPGTRLTVT.

This clone was detected a few times. The chain joins TRBV11-3 to TRBJ2-6, with 7 bases matching TRBD1. Trimming took 6 bases from V and 0 from J; bases not matched to a gene: 5. Germline-derived CDR1 and CDR2 are SGHNT and YENEEA. The CDR3 covers 16 residues. The CDR3 coding sequence is TGTGCCAGCAGTCAGGGGGTCCACTCTGGGGCCAACGTCCTGACTTTC. Translation: CASSQGVHSGANVLTF.

The chain links TRBV7-8 to TRBJ2-1; 7 bases are shared with TRBD2. V was clipped by 1 base and J by 0 bases; unmatched bases: 9. The CDR3 extends over 18 amino acids. From germline, CDR1 is SGHVS and CDR2 FQNEAQ. CDR3 bases: TGTGCCAGCAGCTTAGGCCGGATCTCTAGCGGCTCCTACAATGAGCAGTTCTTC. Translation gives CASSLGRISSGSYNEQFF.

The chain links TRBV7-9 to TRBJ1-4; perhaps TRBD1 as D (5 bases). Deletions cut 1 base from V and 4 bases from J, with 10 bases between. This CDR3 comprises 15 residues. Germline CDR1 and CDR2: SEHNR and FQNEAQ (reference sequence). CDR3 in amino acids: CASSLDGGFNEKLFF. The CDR3 region has the DNA TGTGCCAGCAGCTTAGATGGGGGATTTAATGAAAAACTGTTTTTT.

The V call is TRBV29-1, the J call TRBJ2-6; 9 bases line up with TRBD1. The CDR3 sequence is 16 residues long. Germline values: CDR1 SQVTM, CDR2 ANQGSEA. Germline trimming cut 6 bases from V and 0 bases from J; bases unmatched to any gene: 6. This chain's CDR3 is CSVRDRESSGANVLTF. CDR3 in DNA: TGCAGCGTCCGGGACAGGGAATCCTCTGGGGCCAACGTCCTGACTTTC.

The chain is built from TRBV29-1 and TRBJ2-3; D may be TRBD1 (5 bases). This CDR3 has 13 residues. Trimming took 3 bases from V and 4 from J, leaving 11 bases between them. Germline V gene lookup returns CDR1 SQVTM and CDR2 ANQGSEA. CDR3 amino acids: CSVEGGAADTQYF. The DNA of the CDR3 is TGCAGCGTTGAGGGTGGGGCCGCAGATACGCAGTATTTT.

The DNA for the CDR3 is TGTGCCAGCTCACCACGTGGTTCGGATTCACCCCTCCACTTT. This sequence encodes CASSPRGSDSPLHF. The chain uses TRBV18 and TRBJ1-6; the D is unclear. The CDR3 has 14 residues. Trimming took off 1 base at V and 8 bases at J, with 9 bases between the two ends. Germline V gene sequence: CDR1 KGHSH, CDR2 LQKENI. The variable domain in full, with the rest retrieved from reference TRBV18 and TRBJ1-6, is NAGVMQNPRHLVRRRGQEARLRCSPMKGHSHVYWYRQLPEEGLKFMVYLQKENIIDESGMPKERFSAEFPKEGPSILRIQQVVRGDSAAYFCASSPRGSDSPLHFGNGTRLTVT.

The chain links TRBV29-1 to TRBJ2-6; tentative D call: TRBD2 (6 bases). Germline V gene sequence: CDR1 SQVTM, CDR2 ANQGSEA. V dropped 1 base and J dropped 2 bases, with 6 bases sitting between them. The CDR3 runs to 14 residues. CDR3 amino acids: CSVEGEAGANVLTF. CDR3 nucleotides: TGCAGCGTTGAAGGGGAGGCTGGGGCCAACGTCCTGACTTTC.

This clone showed up just a few times. The chain combines TRBV29-1 with TRBJ1-1, with a possible D match to TRBD1 (6 bases). CDR1 and CDR2 (germline): SQVTM, ANQGSEA. Between the trimmed V and J ends, which lost 7 bases and 2 bases, there was a span of 14 bases. There are 13 residues in the CDR3. The CDR3 DNA follows: TGCAGCGCAAGACGGGACACTAACACTGAAGCTTTCTTT. Protein: CSARRDTNTEAFF. Filled out from reference TRBV29-1 and TRBJ1-1, the complete variable domain reads SAVISQKPSRDICQRGTSLTIQCQVDSQVTMMFWYRQQPGQSLTLIATANQGSEATYESGFVIDKFPISRPNLTFSTLTVSNMSPEDSSIYLCSARRDTNTEAFFGQGTRLTVV.